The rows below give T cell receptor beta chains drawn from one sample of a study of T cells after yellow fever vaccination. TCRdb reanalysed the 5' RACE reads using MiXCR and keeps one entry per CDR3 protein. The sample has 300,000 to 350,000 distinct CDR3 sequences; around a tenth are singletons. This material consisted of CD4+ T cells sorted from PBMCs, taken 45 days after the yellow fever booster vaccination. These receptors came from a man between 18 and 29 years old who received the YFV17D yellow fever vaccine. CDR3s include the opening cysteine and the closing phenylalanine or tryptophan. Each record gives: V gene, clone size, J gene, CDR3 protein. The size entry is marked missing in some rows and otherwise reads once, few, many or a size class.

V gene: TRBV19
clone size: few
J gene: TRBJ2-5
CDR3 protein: CASSISGPQETQYF

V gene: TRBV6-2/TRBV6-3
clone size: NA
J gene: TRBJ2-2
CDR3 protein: CASSYQKGRNTGELFF

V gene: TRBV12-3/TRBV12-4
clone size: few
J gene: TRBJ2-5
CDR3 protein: CASSAPYQETQYF

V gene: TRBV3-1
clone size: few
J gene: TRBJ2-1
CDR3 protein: CASSPSGRYNEQFF

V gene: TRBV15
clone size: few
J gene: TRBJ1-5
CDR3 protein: CATSRGGASNQPQHF

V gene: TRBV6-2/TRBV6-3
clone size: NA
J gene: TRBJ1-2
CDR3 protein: CAASGDLGYGYTF

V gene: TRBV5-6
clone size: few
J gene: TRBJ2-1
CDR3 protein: CASSIQRSTYNEQFF

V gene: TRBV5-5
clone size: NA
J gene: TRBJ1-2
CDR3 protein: CASSPGPRQGYGYTF

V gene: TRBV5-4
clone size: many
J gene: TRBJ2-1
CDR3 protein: CASSLRRGSTYNEQFF

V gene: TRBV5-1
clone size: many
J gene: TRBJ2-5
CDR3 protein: CASSLAGTFQETQYF

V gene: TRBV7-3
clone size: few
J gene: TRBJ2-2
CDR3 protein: CASSPVGRGELFF

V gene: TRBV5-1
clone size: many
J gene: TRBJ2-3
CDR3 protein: CASSPGQSTDTQYF

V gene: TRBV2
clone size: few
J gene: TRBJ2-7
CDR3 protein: CASSFFRLAGSYEQYF

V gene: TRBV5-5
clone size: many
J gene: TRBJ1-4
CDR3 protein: CASSLNRPGRGEKLFF

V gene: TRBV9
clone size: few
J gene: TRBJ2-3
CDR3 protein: CASSVAGGLSDTQYF

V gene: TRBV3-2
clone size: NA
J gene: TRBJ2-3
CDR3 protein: CASSQRLATDTQYF

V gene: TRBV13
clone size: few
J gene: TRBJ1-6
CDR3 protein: CASSSPGHQGDSPLHF

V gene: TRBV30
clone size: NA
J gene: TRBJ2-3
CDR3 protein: CAYVAGSGTADTQYF

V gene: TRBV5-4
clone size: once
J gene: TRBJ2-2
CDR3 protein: CASSLGGGIPGELFF

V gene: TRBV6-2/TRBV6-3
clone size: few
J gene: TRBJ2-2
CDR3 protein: CASSYSKGNTGELFF

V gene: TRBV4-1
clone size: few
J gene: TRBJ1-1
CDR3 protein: CASSQGAAFSLNTEAFF

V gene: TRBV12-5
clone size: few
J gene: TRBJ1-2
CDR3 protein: CASGRRSIFGTWTENYGYTF

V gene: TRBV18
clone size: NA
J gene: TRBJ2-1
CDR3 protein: CASAGGSYNEQFF

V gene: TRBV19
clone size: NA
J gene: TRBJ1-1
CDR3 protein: CASGQGYTEAFF

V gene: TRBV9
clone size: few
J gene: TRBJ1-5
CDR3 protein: CASSVDGQPNQPQHF

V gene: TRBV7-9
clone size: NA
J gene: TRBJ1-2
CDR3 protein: CASVQQGGNYGYTF

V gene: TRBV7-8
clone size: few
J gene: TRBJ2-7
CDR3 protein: CASSLLAGTYEQYF

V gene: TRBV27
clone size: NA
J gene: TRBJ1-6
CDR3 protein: CASSINRDGNSPLHF

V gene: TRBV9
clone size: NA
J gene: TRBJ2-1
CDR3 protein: CASSRQSYNEQFF

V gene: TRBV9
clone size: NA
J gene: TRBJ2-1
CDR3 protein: CASSVYLYNEQFF

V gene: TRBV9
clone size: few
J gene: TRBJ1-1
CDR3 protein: CASSVAQGGEAFF

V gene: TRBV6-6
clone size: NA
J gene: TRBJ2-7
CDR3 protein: CASSQPRAGGNEQYF

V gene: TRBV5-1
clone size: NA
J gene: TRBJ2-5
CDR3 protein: CASSSRPGTETQYF

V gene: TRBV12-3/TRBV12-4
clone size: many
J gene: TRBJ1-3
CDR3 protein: CASSLGTASGNTIYF

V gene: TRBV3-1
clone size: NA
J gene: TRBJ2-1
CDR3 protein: CASSQEQGPWNEQFF

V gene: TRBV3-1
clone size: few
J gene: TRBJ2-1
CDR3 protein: CASSRWRGGQRGNEQFF

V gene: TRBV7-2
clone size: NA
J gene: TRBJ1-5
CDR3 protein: CASSLRDRVTVNQPQHF

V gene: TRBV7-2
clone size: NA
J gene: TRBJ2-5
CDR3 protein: CASSLDLGETQYF

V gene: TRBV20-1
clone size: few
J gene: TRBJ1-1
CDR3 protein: CSAQGRVEAFF

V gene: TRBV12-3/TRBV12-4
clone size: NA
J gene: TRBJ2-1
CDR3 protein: CASSGFGSHNEQFF

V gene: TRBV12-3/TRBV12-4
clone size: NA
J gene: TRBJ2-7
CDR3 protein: CASSLALGGPGQTYF

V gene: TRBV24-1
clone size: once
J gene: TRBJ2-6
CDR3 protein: CATSDRKNSGANVPTF

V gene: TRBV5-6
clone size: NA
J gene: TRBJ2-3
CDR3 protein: CASSLVLFGEAGTDTQYF

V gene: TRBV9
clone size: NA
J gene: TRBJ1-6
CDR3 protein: CASSNRGDSPLHF

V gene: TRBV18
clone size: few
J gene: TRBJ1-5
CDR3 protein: CASSPDGFNQPQHF

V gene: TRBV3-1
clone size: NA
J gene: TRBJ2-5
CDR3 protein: CASSQGTLAGGQETQYF

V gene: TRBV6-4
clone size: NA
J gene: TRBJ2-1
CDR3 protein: CASSGDIYTEQFF

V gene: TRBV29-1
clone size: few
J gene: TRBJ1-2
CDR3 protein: CSVGGGRGNYGYTF

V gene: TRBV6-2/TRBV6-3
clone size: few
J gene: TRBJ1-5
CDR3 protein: CASSSEALVSNQPQHF

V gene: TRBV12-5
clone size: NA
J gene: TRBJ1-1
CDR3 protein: CASAVVVGGIPEAFF

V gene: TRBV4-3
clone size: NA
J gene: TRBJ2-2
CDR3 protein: CASSPIKNTGELFF

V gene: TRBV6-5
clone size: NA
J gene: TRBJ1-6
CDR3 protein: CASSYAGDSPLHF

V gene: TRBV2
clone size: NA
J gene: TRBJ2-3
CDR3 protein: CASTGGLGTDTQYF

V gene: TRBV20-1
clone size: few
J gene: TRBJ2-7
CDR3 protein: CSARGDRDEQYF

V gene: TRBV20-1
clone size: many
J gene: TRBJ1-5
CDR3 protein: CSAPGQGNNQPQHF

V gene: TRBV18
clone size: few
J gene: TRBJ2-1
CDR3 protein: CASSPTVGSYNEQFF

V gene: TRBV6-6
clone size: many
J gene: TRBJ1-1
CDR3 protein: CASSYNRDTEAFF

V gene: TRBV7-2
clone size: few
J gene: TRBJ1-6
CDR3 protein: CASSLGGAGKTSPLHF

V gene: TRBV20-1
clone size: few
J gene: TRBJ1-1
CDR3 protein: CSARPVSNTEAFF